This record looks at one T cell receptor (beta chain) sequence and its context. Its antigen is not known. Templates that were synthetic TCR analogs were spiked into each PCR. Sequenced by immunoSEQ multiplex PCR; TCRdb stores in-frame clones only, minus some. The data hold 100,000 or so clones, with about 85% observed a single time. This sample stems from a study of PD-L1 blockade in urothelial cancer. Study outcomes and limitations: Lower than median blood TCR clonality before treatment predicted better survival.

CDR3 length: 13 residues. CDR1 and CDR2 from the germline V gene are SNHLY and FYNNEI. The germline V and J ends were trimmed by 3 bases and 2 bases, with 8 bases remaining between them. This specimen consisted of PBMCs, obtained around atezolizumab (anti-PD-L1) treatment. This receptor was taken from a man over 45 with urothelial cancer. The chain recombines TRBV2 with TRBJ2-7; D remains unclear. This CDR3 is CASSERLPYEQYF. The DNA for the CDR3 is TGTGCCAGCAGTGAGCGGCTACCCTACGAGCAGTACTTC. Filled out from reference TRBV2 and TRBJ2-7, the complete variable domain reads EPEVTQTPSHQVTQMGQEVILRCVPISNHLYFYWYRQILGQKVEFLVSFYNNEISEKSEIFDDQFSVERPDGSNFTLKIRSTKLEDSAMYFCASSERLPYEQYFGPGTRLTVT.